This T cell receptor beta chain was sequenced for a study of blood T cell repertoires in COVID-19. The table came from immunoSEQ multiplex PCR; TCRdb's copy has only in-frame clones and leaves some out. This table holds around 150,000 clones, approximately 80% found once. The clonotype originates from a woman in her sixties who had recovered from COVID-19. The sequencing sample was made of PBMCs or T cells enriched from blood (not recorded which).

The CDR3 DNA reads TGTGCCAGCAGCGTCGGACTAGCGGGAGAGACCCAGTACTTC. Protein sequence: CASSVGLAGETQYF. The V call is TRBV5-4, the J call TRBJ2-5, with 11 bases matching TRBD2. This CDR3 spans 14 amino acids. Per germline, CDR1 SGHNT and CDR2 YYREEE (reference sequence). J gave up 4 bases and V 4 bases, and 3 bases lay outside the gene matches.